This T cell receptor beta chain originates from a study of OX40 agonist ivuxolimab in advanced cancers. At the level of the whole study: The costimulatory receptor OX40 (CD134) was targeted by ivuxolimab, a fully human IgG2 agonistic monoclonal antibody. The point of sequencing TCRbeta in the periphery was to test whether ivuxolimab changed TCR sequence diversity and drove clonal T-cell expansion. Of the approximately 50 dose-escalation patients, hepatocellular carcinoma was present in some 19, melanoma in roughly 15, renal cell carcinoma in 9 and head and neck cancer in 9. Intravenous ivuxolimab was administered to patients every 2 weeks at six dose levels: 0.01, 0.1, 0.3, 1.5, 3 and 10 mg/kg. The paper reports the monotherapy dose-escalation portion (N of about 54 patients) of the phase I ivuxolimab trial. Partial responses occurred in three dose-escalation patients, of whom one had hepatocellular carcinoma and two had cutaneous melanoma. The dose-escalation cohort was 80% to 90% male with a mean age of about 58 years, ranging from 23 to 79. Prior anti-PD-1, anti-PD-L1 or anti-CTLA-4 therapy was permitted, and approximately 39% of dose-escalation patients had received checkpoint inhibitors.

Patients with autoimmune disease history or receiving systemic immunosuppression were excluded from the trial. Peripheral blood for TCR sequencing was collected from all dose cohorts at baseline, on cycle 4 day 1, and on cycle 7 day 1. The samples were drawn from a first-in-human, open-label, multicenter phase I dose-escalation trial of ivuxolimab. Adults with locally advanced or metastatic melanoma, renal cell, hepatocellular, or head and neck squamous cell carcinoma were enrolled in the trial. Before TCR sequencing, CD4+ and CD8+ T cells were separately sorted from peripheral blood. For sequencing of the TCRbeta CDR3 region, genomic DNA was extracted from the sorted cells. The immunoSEQ Assay was used to sequence the TCRbeta CDR3 regions. Held by TCRdb, this immuneACCESS table contains in-frame sequences only and omits some clones. Under half of the omission traces to an unresolved V gene where checked; the cause of the rest is unknown. This sample holds fewer than 65,000 clones; around 86% were observed only once. The top ten clonotypes cover approximately 1% of the sample.

The full study reports these points: Low levels of normalized T-cell clonal expansion were also seen in some patients who did not respond. At doses of 0.1 to 3.0 mg/kg, clonal expansion of both CD4+ and CD8+ blood T cells was observed from baseline to week 6. Which antigens the clonally expanded peripheral T cells were specific for was not determined. In the 0.1-3.0 mg/kg groups, partial responders were among the patients with the lowest normalized peripheral clonal expansion, particularly in CD8+ T cells. After ivuxolimab, CD8+ T cells had more expanded clones than CD4+ T cells on average.

V is trimmed back by 2 bases and J by 1 base, and the junction contains 7 bases that no gene match accounts for. For CDR1 and CDR2, the germline V gene (reference sequence) lists MNHEY and SMNVEV. The CDR3 starts with the cysteine, ends with the phenylalanine, and has 16 residues. Kept here is only the CDR3 DNA, which spans 48 bases and is read in frame from base 1. For this clone: No antigen is known for it. Qualities for individual bases were not recorded, and no much larger clone is one base off.

Sequencing was performed on CD4+ or CD8+ T cells sorted from blood, taken in a trial of the OX40 agonist ivuxolimab. The clonotype comes from an adult with an advanced solid tumor such as melanoma, head and neck, liver or kidney cancer. The sequence is built from TRBV27 and TRBJ1-2, with 7 junctional bases fitting TRBD1. The encoded CDR3 is CASSLSGRGINYGYTF. The nucleotide sequence is given as TGTGCCAGCAGTTTAAGTGGCAGGGGGATTAACTATGGCTACACCTTC.